Included here is one T cell receptor beta chain sequence, with context. These data originate in a study of cytomegalovirus exposure and HLA in healthy donors. Deletions cut 3 bases from V and 5 bases from J, with 14 bases between. CDR1 is LNHDA, CDR2 SQIVND, per germline (reference sequence). CDR3 length: 14 residues. 60 Vbeta and 13 Jbeta primers were used in PCR. Assay used: immunoSEQ multiplex PCR; TCRdb lists only in-frame clones, some missing. The sample gives roughly 120,000 clones, 15% to 17% of which show up once; over 1.5% is in the top ten. This sequence originates from a young woman in good health and CMV-seronegative. Sequenced input: PBMCs. V is TRBV19 and J is TRBJ2-7, with TRBD1 as a possible D gene (6 bases). CDR3 residues: CASSMVRQDHEQYF. The CDR3 coding sequence is TGTGCCAGTAGTATGGTACGACAGGACCACGAGCAGTACTTC.